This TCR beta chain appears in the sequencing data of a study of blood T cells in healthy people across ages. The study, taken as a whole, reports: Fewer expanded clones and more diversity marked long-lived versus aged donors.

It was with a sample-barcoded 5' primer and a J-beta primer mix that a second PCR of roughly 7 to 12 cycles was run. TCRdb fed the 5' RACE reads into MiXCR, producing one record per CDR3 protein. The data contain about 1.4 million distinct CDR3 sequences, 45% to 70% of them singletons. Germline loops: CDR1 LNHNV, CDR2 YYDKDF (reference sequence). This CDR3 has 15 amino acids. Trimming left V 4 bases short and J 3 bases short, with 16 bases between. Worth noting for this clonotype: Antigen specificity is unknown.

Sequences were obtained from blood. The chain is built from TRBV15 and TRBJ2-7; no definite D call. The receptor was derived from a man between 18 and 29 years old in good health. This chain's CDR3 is CATSNRRARNYEQYF. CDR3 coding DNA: TGTGCCACCAGCAATCGAAGGGCCCGAAACTACGAGCAGTACTTC. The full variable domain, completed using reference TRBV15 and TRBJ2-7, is DAMVIQNPRYQVTQFGKPVTLSCSQTLNHNVMYWYQQKSSQAPKLLFHYYDKDFNNEADTPDNFQSRRPNTSFCFLDIRSPGLGDTAMYLCATSNRRARNYEQYFGPGTRLTVT.